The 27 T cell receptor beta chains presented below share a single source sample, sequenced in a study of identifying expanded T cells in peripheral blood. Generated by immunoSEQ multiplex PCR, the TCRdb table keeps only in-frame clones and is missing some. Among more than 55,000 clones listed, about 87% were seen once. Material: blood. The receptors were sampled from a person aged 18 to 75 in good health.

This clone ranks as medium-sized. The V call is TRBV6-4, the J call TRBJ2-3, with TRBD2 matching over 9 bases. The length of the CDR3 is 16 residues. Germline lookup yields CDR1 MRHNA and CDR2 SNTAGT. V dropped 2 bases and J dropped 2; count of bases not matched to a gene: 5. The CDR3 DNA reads TGTGCCAGCAGTGACAGTGGCGGGGGGGCCACAGATACGCAGTATTTT. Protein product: CASSDSGGGATDTQYF.

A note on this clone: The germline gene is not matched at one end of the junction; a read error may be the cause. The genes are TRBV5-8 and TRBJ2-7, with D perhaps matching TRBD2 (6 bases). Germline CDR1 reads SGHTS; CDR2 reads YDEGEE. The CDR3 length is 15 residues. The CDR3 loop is CARSSGTDSWGEQYF. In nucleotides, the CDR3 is TGTGCCAGAAGCTCCGGGACTGACTCTTGGGGCGAGCAGTACTTC.

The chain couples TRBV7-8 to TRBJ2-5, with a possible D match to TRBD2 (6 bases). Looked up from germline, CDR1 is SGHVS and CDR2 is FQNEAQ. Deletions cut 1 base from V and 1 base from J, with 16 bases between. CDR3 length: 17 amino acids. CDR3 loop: CASSLGLGGVGQETQYF. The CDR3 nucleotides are TGTGCCAGCAGCTTAGGATTGGGGGGAGTGGGCCAAGAGACCCAGTACTTC.

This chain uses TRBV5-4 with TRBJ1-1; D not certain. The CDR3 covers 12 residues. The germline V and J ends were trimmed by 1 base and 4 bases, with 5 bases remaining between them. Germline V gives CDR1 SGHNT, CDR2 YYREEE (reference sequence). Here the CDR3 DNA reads TGTGCCAGCAGCTTGCCAGGCACTGAAGCTTTCTTT. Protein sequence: CASSLPGTEAFF.

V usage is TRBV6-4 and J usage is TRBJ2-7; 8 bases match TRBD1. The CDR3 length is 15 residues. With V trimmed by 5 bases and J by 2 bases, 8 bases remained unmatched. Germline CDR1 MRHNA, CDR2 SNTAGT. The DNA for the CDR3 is TGTGCCAGCAGTCCCGACAGGGGTGCGACCTACGAGCAGTACTTC. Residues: CASSPDRGATYEQYF.

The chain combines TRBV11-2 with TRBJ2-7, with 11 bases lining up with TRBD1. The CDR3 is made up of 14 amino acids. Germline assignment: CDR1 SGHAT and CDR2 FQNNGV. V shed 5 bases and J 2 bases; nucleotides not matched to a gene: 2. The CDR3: CASSMGQGAYEQYF. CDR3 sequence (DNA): TGTGCCAGCAGCATGGGACAGGGGGCCTACGAGCAGTACTTC. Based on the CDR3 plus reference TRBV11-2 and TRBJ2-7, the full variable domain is EAGVAQSPRYKIIEKRQSVAFWCNPISGHATLYWYQQILGQGPKLLIQFQNNGVVDDSQLPKDRFSAERLKGVDSTLKIQPAKLEDSAVYLCASSMGQGAYEQYFGPGTRLTVT.

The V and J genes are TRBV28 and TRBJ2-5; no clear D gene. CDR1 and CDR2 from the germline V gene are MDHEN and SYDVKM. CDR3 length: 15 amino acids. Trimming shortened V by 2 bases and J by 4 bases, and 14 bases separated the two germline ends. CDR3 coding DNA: TGTGCCAGCAGTTTAGCCGGTATAGGAACAGAGACCCAGTACTTC. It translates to CASSLAGIGTETQYF.

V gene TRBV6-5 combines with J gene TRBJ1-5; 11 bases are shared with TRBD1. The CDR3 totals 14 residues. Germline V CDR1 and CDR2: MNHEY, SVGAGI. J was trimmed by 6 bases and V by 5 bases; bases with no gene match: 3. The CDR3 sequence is CASSEGTGGQPQHF. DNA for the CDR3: TGTGCCAGCAGTGAAGGGACAGGGGGTCAGCCCCAGCATTTT.

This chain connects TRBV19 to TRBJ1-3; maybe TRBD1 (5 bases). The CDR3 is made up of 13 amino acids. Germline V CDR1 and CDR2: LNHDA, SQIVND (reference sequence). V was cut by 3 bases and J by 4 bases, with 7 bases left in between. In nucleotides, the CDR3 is TGTGCCAGTAGTATCGAGGGGGGAAACACCATATATTTT. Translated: CASSIEGGNTIYF.

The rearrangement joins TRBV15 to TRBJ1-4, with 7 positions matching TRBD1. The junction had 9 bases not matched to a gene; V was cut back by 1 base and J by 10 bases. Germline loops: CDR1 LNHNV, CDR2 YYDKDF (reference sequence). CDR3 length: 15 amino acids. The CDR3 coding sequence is TGTGCCACCAGCAGAGGCGACCGGGACAGCATAAAACTGTTTTTT. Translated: CATSRGDRDSIKLFF.

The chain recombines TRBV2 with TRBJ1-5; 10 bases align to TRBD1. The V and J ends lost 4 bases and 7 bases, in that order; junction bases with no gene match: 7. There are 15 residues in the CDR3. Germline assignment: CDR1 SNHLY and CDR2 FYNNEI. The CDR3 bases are TGTGCCAGCAGTGGGGAGACAGGGGGCTTGCAGCCCCAGCATTTT. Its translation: CASSGETGGLQPQHF. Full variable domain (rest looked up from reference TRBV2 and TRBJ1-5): EPEVTQTPSHQVTQMGQEVILRCVPISNHLYFYWYRQILGQKVEFLVSFYNNEISEKSEIFDDQFSVERPDGSNFTLKIRSTKLEDSAMYFCASSGETGGLQPQHFGDGTRLSIL.

The CDR3, as DNA: TGTGCCAGCAGCTTACTGGGCAACAATGAGCAGTTCTTC. Translation: CASSLLGNNEQFF. The rearrangement joins TRBV7-9 to TRBJ2-1; no definite D call. V was shortened by 2 bases and J by 5 bases, with 7 bases between the two germline ends. The CDR3 runs to 13 residues. CDR1 and CDR2 from the germline V gene are SEHNR and FQNEAQ (reference sequence).

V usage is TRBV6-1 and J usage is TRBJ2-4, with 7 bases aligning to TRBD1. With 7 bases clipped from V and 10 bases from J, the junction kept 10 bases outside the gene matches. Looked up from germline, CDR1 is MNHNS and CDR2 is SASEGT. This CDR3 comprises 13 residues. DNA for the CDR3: TGTGCCAGCACCCTCGACAGGGCTGGAATTCAGTACTTC. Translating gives CASTLDRAGIQYF.

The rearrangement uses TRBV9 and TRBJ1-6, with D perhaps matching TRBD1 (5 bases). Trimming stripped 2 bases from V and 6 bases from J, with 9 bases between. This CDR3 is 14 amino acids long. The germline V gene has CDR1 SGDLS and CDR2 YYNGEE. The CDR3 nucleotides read TGTGCCAGCAGCGTTAAAGGGACTAATTCACCCCTCCACTTT. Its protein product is CASSVKGTNSPLHF.

The CDR3 is CASTSRQGTGELFF. The CDR3 DNA reads TGTGCCAGCACCTCCCGACAGGGGACCGGGGAGCTGTTTTTT. This chain connects TRBV28 to TRBJ2-2, with 8 bases aligning to TRBD1. V dropped 7 bases and J dropped 5; count of bases not matched to a gene: 6. CDR1 MDHEN and CDR2 SYDVKM come from the germline V gene. The CDR3 contains 14 residues.

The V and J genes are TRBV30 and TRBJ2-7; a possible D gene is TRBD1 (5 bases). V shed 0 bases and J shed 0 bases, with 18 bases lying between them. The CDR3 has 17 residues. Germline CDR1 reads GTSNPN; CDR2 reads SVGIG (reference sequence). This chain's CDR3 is CAWSVVGTGHSSYEQYF. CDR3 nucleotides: TGTGCCTGGAGTGTAGTGGGTACAGGCCATTCCTCCTACGAGCAGTACTTC.

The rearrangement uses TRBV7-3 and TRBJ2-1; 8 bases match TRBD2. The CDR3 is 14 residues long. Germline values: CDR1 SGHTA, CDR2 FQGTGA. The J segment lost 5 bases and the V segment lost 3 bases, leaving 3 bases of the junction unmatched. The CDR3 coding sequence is TGTGCCAGCAGCTTCTTAGCGGGGAACAATGAGCAGTTCTTC. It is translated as CASSFLAGNNEQFF.

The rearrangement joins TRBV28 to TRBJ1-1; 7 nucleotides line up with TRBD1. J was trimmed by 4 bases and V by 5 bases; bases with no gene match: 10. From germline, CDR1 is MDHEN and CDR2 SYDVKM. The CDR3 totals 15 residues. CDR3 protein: CASSARQGWVTEAFF. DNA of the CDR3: TGTGCCAGCAGTGCCAGACAGGGATGGGTCACTGAAGCTTTCTTT.

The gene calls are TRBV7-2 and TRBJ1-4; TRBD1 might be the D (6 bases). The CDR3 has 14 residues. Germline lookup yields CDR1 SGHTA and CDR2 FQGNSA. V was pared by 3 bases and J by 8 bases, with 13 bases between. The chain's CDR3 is CASSLWDTAEKLFF. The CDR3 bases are TGTGCCAGCAGCTTGTGGGACACGGCAGAAAAACTGTTTTTT. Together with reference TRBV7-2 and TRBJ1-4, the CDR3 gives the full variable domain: GAGVSQSPSNKVTEKGKDVELRCDPISGHTALYWYRQSLGQGLEFLIYFQGNSAPDKSGLPSDRFSAERTGGSVSTLTIQRTQQEDSAVYLCASSLWDTAEKLFFGSGTQLSVL.

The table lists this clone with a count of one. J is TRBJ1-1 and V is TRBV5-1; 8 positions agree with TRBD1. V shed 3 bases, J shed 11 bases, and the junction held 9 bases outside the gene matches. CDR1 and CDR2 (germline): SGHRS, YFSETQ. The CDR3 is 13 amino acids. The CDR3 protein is CASSYSQGALAFF. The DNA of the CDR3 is TGCGCCAGCAGCTATTCTCAGGGGGCCCTGGCTTTCTTT.

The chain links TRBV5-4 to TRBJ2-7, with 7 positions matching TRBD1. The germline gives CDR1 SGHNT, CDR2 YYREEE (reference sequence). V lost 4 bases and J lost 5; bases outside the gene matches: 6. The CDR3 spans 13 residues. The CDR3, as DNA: TGTGCCAGCAGCGTGACAGGGTACGACGAGCAGTACTTC. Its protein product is CASSVTGYDEQYF.

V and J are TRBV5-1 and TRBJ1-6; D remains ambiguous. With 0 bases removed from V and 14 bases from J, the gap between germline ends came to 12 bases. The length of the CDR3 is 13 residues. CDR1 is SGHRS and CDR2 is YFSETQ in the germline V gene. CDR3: CASSLERPGALHF. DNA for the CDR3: TGCGCCAGCAGCTTGGAACGGCCCGGGGCCCTCCACTTT.

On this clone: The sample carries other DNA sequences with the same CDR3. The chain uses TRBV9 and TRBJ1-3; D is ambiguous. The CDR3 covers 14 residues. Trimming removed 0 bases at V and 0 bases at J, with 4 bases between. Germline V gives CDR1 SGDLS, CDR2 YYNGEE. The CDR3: CASSVGSSGNTIYF. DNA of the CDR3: TGTGCCAGCAGCGTAGGTAGCTCTGGAAACACCATATATTTT. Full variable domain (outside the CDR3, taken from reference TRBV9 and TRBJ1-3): DSGVTQTPKHLITATGQRVTLRCSPRSGDLSVYWYQQSLDQGLQFLIQYYNGEERAKGNILERFSAQQFPDLHSELNLSSLELGDSALYFCASSVGSSGNTIYFGEGSWLTVV.

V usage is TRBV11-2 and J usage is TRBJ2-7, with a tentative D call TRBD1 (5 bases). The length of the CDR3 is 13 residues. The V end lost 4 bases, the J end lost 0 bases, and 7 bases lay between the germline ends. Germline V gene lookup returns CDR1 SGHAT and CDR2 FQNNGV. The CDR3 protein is CASSSTGSYEQYF. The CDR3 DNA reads TGTGCCAGCAGCTCCACAGGCTCCTACGAGCAGTACTTC. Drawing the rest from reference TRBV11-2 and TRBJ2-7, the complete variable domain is EAGVAQSPRYKIIEKRQSVAFWCNPISGHATLYWYQQILGQGPKLLIQFQNNGVVDDSQLPKDRFSAERLKGVDSTLKIQPAKLEDSAVYLCASSSTGSYEQYFGPGTRLTVT.

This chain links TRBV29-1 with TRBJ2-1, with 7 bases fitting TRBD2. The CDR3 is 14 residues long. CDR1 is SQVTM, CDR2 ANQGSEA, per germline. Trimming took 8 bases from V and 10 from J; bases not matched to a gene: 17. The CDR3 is CSTKGAGTGGEQFF. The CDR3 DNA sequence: TGCAGCACGAAGGGAGCGGGGACGGGGGGAGAGCAGTTCTTC.

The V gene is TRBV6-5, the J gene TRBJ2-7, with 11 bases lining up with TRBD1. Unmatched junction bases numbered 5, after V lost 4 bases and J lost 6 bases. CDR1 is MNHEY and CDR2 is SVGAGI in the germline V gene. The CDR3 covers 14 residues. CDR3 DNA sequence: TGTGCCAGCAGTTTGGGGACAGGGGGTAGCGAGCAGTACTTC. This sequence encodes CASSLGTGGSEQYF.

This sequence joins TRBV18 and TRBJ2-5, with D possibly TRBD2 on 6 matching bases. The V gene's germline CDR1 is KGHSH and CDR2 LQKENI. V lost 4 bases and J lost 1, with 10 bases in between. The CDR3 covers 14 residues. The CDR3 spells CASSRDSIQETQYF. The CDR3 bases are TGTGCCAGCTCACGGGACTCGATCCAAGAGACCCAGTACTTC.